Presented here are 3 T cell receptor beta chains from one specimen sequenced in a study of blood T cells in healthy people across ages. PCR was performed a second time for roughly 6 to 12 cycles using a sample-barcoded 5' primer and a J-beta primer mix. TCRdb called the 5' RACE reads again in MiXCR, with one record for every CDR3 protein. This repertoire shows about 1 million distinct CDR3 sequences, 45% found once; its top ten account for under 20%. What was sequenced was blood. These receptors all come from a woman in her sixties in good health.

This clonotype appeared a few times. The chain combines TRBV28 with TRBJ2-7; 7 bases match TRBD2. Trimming took 6 bases from V and 2 from J; bases not matched to a gene: 4. The germline V gene encodes CDR1 MDHEN and CDR2 SYDVKM. The CDR3 totals 13 residues. The chain's CDR3 is CASRASGTYEQYF. CDR3 DNA: TGTGCCAGCAGGGCTAGCGGCACCTACGAGCAGTACTTC.

J is TRBJ2-1 and V is TRBV24-1, with TRBD2 identical over 15 bases. The J segment lost 5 bases and the V segment lost 1 base, leaving 2 bases of the junction unmatched. This CDR3 comprises 17 residues. Per the germline V gene, CDR1 is KGHDR and CDR2 is SFDVKD. Here the CDR3 DNA reads TGTGCCACCAGTGATTTTGGGACTAGCGGGGGGAACAATGAGCAGTTCTTC. Residues: CATSDFGTSGGNNEQFF.

This clonotype was seen a handful of times. The chain couples TRBV7-9 to TRBJ2-7; D unresolved. Per the germline V gene, CDR1 is SEHNR and CDR2 is FQNEAQ (reference sequence). Trimming removed 5 bases at V and 2 bases at J, with 13 bases between. This CDR3 spans 14 amino acids. The CDR3 bases are TGTGCCAGCAGCGCCTCTCCGGGTCCCTACGAGCAGTACTTC. It encodes CASSASPGPYEQYF. The entire variable domain, with the rest obtained from reference TRBV7-9 and TRBJ2-7, is as follows: DTGVSQNPRHKITKRGQNVTFRCDPISEHNRLYWYRQTLGQGPEFLTYFQNEAQLEKSRLLSDRFSAERPKGSFSTLEIQRTEQGDSAMYLCASSASPGPYEQYFGPGTRLTVT.